A single sample gave rise to the 21 T cell receptor beta chains below, sequenced in a study of cytomegalovirus exposure and HLA in healthy donors. It was with 60 Vbeta and 13 Jbeta primers that the PCR ran. Method: immunoSEQ multiplex PCR; TCRdb's copy keeps in-frame clones and lacks some. The repertoire holds fewer than 120,000 clones, with over 60% as singletons. Sequenced: PBMCs. These receptor sequences come from a man aged 30 to 39 in good health and CMV-seropositive.

The rearrangement links TRBV28 to TRBJ2-5; possible D gene TRBD1, 6 bases. The J call may be in error: the DNA end matches TRBJ2-7 better. The CDR3 length is 14 residues. CDR1 is MDHEN and CDR2 is SYDVKM in the germline V gene. CDR3 nucleotides: TGTGCCAGCAACGGGACACTTTACTCCTACGAGCAGTACTTC. Protein sequence: CASNGTLYSYEQYF.

CDR3 loop: CASSSPSEGNQPQHF. In DNA, the CDR3 is TGTGCCAGCAGTTCCCCATCCGAGGGAAATCAGCCCCAGCATTTT. The chain has TRBV28 and TRBJ1-5; D not resolved. The V and J ends lost 4 bases and 4 bases respectively, with 14 bases between them. This CDR3 contains 15 residues. In germline, CDR1 is MDHEN, CDR2 SYDVKM.

This clone has only a few counts. The rearrangement joins TRBV6-1 to TRBJ1-1; TRBD1 matches at 8 bases. J lost 6 bases, V lost 5 bases, and 5 bases had no gene match. This CDR3 is 13 amino acids long. CDR1 and CDR2 (germline): MNHNS, SASEGT. The CDR3 coding sequence is TGTGCCAGCAGTCAGAGACAGGGGTCTGAAGCTTTCTTT. Translated: CASSQRQGSEAFF.

This chain links TRBV7-9 with TRBJ2-7; 8 bases agree with TRBD2. V was clipped by 4 bases and J by 4 bases; unmatched bases: 12. The germline gives CDR1 SEHNR, CDR2 FQNEAQ (reference sequence). This CDR3 is built from 16 residues. CDR3 DNA sequence: TGTGCCAGCAGCTCCCCATCGGGGGGGCGGATGTACGAGCAGTACTTC. This sequence encodes CASSSPSGGRMYEQYF. The whole variable domain, filled in from reference TRBV7-9 and TRBJ2-7, reads DTGVSQNPRHKITKRGQNVTFRCDPISEHNRLYWYRQTLGQGPEFLTYFQNEAQLEKSRLLSDRFSAERPKGSFSTLEIQRTEQGDSAMYLCASSSPSGGRMYEQYFGPGTRLTVT.

The chain is built from TRBV15 and TRBJ2-7, with TRBD2 as a possible D gene (5 bases). V lost 0 bases and J lost 4, with 19 bases in between. The CDR3 is 17 residues long. Germline loops: CDR1 LNHNV, CDR2 YYDKDF (reference sequence). CDR3 loop: CATSRDLTYGEGYEQYF. CDR3 coding DNA: TGTGCCACCAGCAGAGATCTCACGTACGGGGAAGGGTACGAGCAGTACTTC.

The rearrangement links TRBV29-1 to TRBJ2-1, with a possible D match to TRBD2 (7 bases). This CDR3 has 13 residues. With 6 bases removed from V and 5 bases from J, the gap between germline ends came to 14 bases. The germline gives CDR1 SQVTM, CDR2 ANQGSEA. This chain's CDR3 is CSVRGGLDNEQFF. The CDR3 DNA reads TGCAGCGTGAGGGGGGGCCTGGACAATGAGCAGTTCTTC.

The gene calls are TRBV28 and TRBJ2-7, with D possibly TRBD1 on 6 matching bases. The CDR3 has 15 amino acids. V was clipped by 4 bases and J by 3 bases, with 16 bases between them. The germline V gene encodes CDR1 MDHEN and CDR2 SYDVKM. The CDR3 loop is CASSSSSTGRYEQYF. CDR3 nucleotide sequence: TGTGCCAGCAGTTCGTCTTCGACAGGCCGCTACGAGCAGTACTTC.

The V call is TRBV10-1, the J call TRBJ2-5; D remains ambiguous. This CDR3 contains 13 residues. Germline CDR1 WNHNN, CDR2 SYGVQD (reference sequence). Between the trimmed V and J ends, which lost 2 bases and 2 bases, there was a span of 6 bases. CDR3 nucleotide sequence: TGCGCCAGCAGTGAGGGCGGTCAAGAGACCCAGTACTTC. Translation gives CASSEGGQETQYF.

This clone was found a few times. Within the sample, other DNA sequences also encode this same CDR3. The gene calls are TRBV2 and TRBJ2-1; 7 bases agree with TRBD1. Germline-derived CDR1 and CDR2 are SNHLY and FYNNEI. The CDR3 extends over 11 amino acids. The V segment lost 7 bases and the J segment 9 bases; nucleotides outside the gene matches: 3. CDR3 loop: CASNYRGEQFF. The CDR3 coding sequence is TGTGCCAGCAATTACAGGGGTGAGCAGTTCTTC. The whole variable domain, filled in from reference TRBV2 and TRBJ2-1, reads EPEVTQTPSHQVTQMGQEVILRCVPISNHLYFYWYRQILGQKVEFLVSFYNNEISEKSEIFDDQFSVERPDGSNFTLKIRSTKLEDSAMYFCASNYRGEQFFGPGTRLTVL.

This chain joins TRBV7-2 and TRBJ2-7; possibly TRBD1 for D (5 bases). V gave up 5 bases and J gave up 5 bases, with 16 bases separating them. The CDR3 spans 14 residues. Germline V CDR1 and CDR2: SGHTA, FQGNSA. The CDR3 DNA sequence: TGTGCCAGCAGCCCTGGACATCAGAGCGACGAGCAGTACTTC. Its protein product is CASSPGHQSDEQYF. The full variable domain, rest sourced from reference TRBV7-2 and TRBJ2-7, is GAGVSQSPSNKVTEKGKDVELRCDPISGHTALYWYRQSLGQGLEFLIYFQGNSAPDKSGLPSDRFSAERTGGSVSTLTIQRTQQEDSAVYLCASSPGHQSDEQYFGPGTRLTVT.

The chain uses TRBV9 and TRBJ2-3; no clear D gene. With 4 bases removed from V and 0 bases from J, the gap between germline ends came to 12 bases. The CDR3 totals 15 residues. From germline, CDR1 is SGDLS and CDR2 YYNGEE. CDR3 sequence: CASSPEDGSTDTQYF. Written as DNA, the CDR3 is TGTGCCAGCAGCCCAGAAGACGGGAGCACAGATACGCAGTATTTT.

This clone has a single count. The V gene is TRBV7-9, the J gene TRBJ2-7; D is undetermined. The germline gives CDR1 SEHNR, CDR2 FQNEAQ (reference sequence). V lost 3 bases, J lost 4 bases, and 13 bases lay in between. The CDR3 is 14 amino acids. CDR3 region: CASSLFNPQYEQYF. The DNA for the CDR3 is TGTGCCAGCAGCTTGTTCAACCCCCAGTACGAGCAGTACTTC.

This chain joins TRBV27 and TRBJ2-7; 7 nucleotides align to TRBD1. This CDR3 has 14 residues. Germline V lookup: CDR1 MNHEY, CDR2 SMNVEV (reference sequence). V shed 3 bases and J 2 bases; nucleotides not matched to a gene: 4. The CDR3 bases are TGTGCCAGCAGTTTGGCCACAGGGGCCTACGAGCAGTACTTC. It codes for CASSLATGAYEQYF.

This clone was seen just once. The chain employs TRBV28 and TRBJ1-5; weak D call: TRBD1 (5 bases). The CDR3 length is 16 residues. The V end was cut by 10 bases, the J end by 1 base, with 20 bases between. Germline V lookup: CDR1 MDHEN, CDR2 SYDVKM. The CDR3 DNA is TGTGCCACACGCGGGACGGGGGGAAGGAGCAATCAGCCCCAGCATTTT. It encodes CATRGTGGRSNQPQHF.

This clone was detected once. The rearrangement links TRBV9 to TRBJ1-6; a possible D gene is TRBD1 (6 bases). Germline lookup yields CDR1 SGDLS and CDR2 YYNGEE. Trimming stripped 4 bases from V and 10 bases from J, with 27 bases between. This CDR3 comprises 18 residues. The CDR3 region is CASSPTGEGGGDMSPLHF. The CDR3 bases are TGTGCCAGCAGCCCCACGGGGGAGGGGGGGGGTGATATGTCACCCCTCCACTTT. The full variable domain, with the rest looked up from reference TRBV9 and TRBJ1-6, is DSGVTQTPKHLITATGQRVTLRCSPRSGDLSVYWYQQSLDQGLQFLIQYYNGEERAKGNILERFSAQQFPDLHSELNLSSLELGDSALYFCASSPTGEGGGDMSPLHFGNGTRLTVT.

The chain employs TRBV7-9 and TRBJ2-5, with 12 bases fitting TRBD1. Trimming took 6 bases from V and 5 from J; bases not matched to a gene: 10. The length of the CDR3 is 16 residues. The V gene's germline CDR1 is SEHNR and CDR2 FQNEAQ (reference sequence). This chain's CDR3 is CASRPGTGGRWETQYF. CDR3 nucleotide sequence: TGTGCCAGCAGGCCCGGGACAGGGGGCCGTTGGGAGACCCAGTACTTC.

This chain connects TRBV9 to TRBJ1-3; D is possibly TRBD1 (6 bases). This CDR3 has 15 amino acids. Germline V gives CDR1 SGDLS, CDR2 YYNGEE. V lost 4 bases to trimming and J lost 7 bases, with 18 bases between them. DNA for the CDR3: TGTGCCAGCAGCCTAGGGGGGGGCTACGGGAACACCATATATTTT. Amino acids: CASSLGGGYGNTIYF.

CDR3 in amino acids: CASTRLAGGQGELFF. CDR3 coding DNA: TGTGCCAGCACTCGACTAGCGGGGGGTCAAGGGGAGCTGTTTTTT. The V and J genes are TRBV6-1 and TRBJ2-2; TRBD2 agrees at 13 bases. CDR1 is MNHNS and CDR2 is SASEGT in the germline V gene. The junction had 7 bases not matched to a gene; V was cut back by 7 bases and J by 8 bases. The CDR3 totals 15 residues.

The chain employs TRBV7-9 and TRBJ2-1, with 12 positions matching TRBD2. J was trimmed by 4 bases and V by 5 bases; bases with no gene match: 3. The CDR3 consists of 15 residues. The germline CDR1 and CDR2 sequences are SEHNR and FQNEAQ (reference sequence). The CDR3 nucleotides are TGTGCCAGCAGCCCTGGACTAGCGGGATACAATGAGCAGTTCTTC. The encoded protein is CASSPGLAGYNEQFF. Complete variable domain (other parts from reference TRBV7-9 and TRBJ2-1): DTGVSQNPRHKITKRGQNVTFRCDPISEHNRLYWYRQTLGQGPEFLTYFQNEAQLEKSRLLSDRFSAERPKGSFSTLEIQRTEQGDSAMYLCASSPGLAGYNEQFFGPGTRLTVL.

This clone was detected only a few times. This sequence joins TRBV5-4 and TRBJ1-3; TRBD1 agrees at 7 bases. The germline V gene has CDR1 SGHNT and CDR2 YYREEE (reference sequence). The CDR3 consists of 14 residues. V lost 4 bases and J lost 2; bases outside the gene matches: 3. CDR3 region: CASSERGPGNTIYF. The DNA of the CDR3 is TGTGCCAGCAGCGAAAGGGGGCCTGGAAACACCATATATTTT.

The J gene is TRBJ1-5, the V gene TRBV7-8; tentatively, D is TRBD1 (6 bases). This CDR3 comprises 15 residues. Trimming shortened V by 3 bases and J by 4 bases, and 13 bases separated the two germline ends. CDR1 and CDR2 (germline): SGHVS, FQNEAQ. The chain's CDR3 is CASSFRGPRNQPQHF. CDR3 bases: TGTGCCAGCAGCTTCAGGGGACCCCGAAATCAGCCCCAGCATTTT.